This T cell receptor beta chain is drawn from a study of T-cell memory formation after mild COVID-19. Study-wide background: Most TCR clusters belonged to a single donor.

TCRdb reprocessed the 5' RACE reads with MiXCR, giving one entry per CDR3 protein. The data hold approximately 480,000 distinct CDR3 sequences, with 18% observed a single time. Concerning this clonotype itself: No antigen is known for it.

Study results and caveats: Cross-reactive memory seemingly joined, as some responding clones were found in pre-infection memory.

From germline, CDR1 is SNHLY and CDR2 FYNNEI. The CDR3 sequence is 15 residues long. The V segment lost 8 bases and the J segment 7 bases; nucleotides outside the gene matches: 9. This TCR was recovered from an adult woman who had mild COVID-19 (a few samples of this study predate the infection). Cell type and time point are not known. This chain uses TRBV2 with TRBJ2-1; 12 nucleotides agree with TRBD2. Sequences were obtained from PBMCs or a T cell subset sorted from them (not recorded which). CDR3 amino acids: CASGGGLAGLNEQFF. The CDR3 coding sequence is TGTGCCAGCGGGGGAGGACTAGCGGGACTTAATGAGCAGTTCTTC.